The clone carrying this T cell receptor beta chain came up a few times. Its antigen remains unknown. Molecular-barcoded quantitative 5'-RACE produced these TCR beta libraries. TCRdb passed the 5' RACE reads through MiXCR, listing each CDR3 protein once. The sample consists of about 390,000 distinct CDR3 sequences, approximately 20% of them appearing once. V shed 4 bases, J shed 12 bases, and the junction held 15 bases outside the gene matches. The CDR3 runs 14 residues. Germline-derived CDR1 and CDR2 are SGHRS and YFSETQ. The data derive from a study of CD8 T cells in ankylosing spondylitis. Study-level points and caveats: Ankylosing spondylitis blood appeared to be characterized by a TCR beta motif of under 10 highly homologous variants. Peripheral blood samples showed relatively rare disease-linked clones, and these clones were CD8+.

The source is a male donor with ankylosing spondylitis. Sequencing was carried out using blood, either unsorted or a sorted T cell fraction (not recorded which). The V call is TRBV5-1, the J call TRBJ2-7; TRBD2 matches 8 bases. CDR3 sequence: CASSPEAGAPTVYF. The CDR3, as DNA: TGCGCCAGCAGCCCGGAAGCGGGAGCCCCCACTGTGTACTTC.